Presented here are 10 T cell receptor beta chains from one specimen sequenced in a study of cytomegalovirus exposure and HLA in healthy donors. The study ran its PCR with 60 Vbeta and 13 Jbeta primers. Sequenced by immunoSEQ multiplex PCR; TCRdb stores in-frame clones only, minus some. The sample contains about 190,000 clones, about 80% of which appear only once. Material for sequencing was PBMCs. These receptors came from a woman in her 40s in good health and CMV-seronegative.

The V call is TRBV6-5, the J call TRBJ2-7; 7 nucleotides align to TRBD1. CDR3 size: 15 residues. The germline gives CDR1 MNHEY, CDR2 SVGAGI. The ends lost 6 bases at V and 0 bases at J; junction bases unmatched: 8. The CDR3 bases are TGTGCCAGCAGCCTACGGGACAGAGGCTCCTACGAGCAGTACTTC. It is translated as CASSLRDRGSYEQYF.

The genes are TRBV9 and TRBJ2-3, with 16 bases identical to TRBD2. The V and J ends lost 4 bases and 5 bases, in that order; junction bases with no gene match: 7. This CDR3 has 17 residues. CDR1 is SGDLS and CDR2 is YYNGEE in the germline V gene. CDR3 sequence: CASSLGTSGRAGDTQYF. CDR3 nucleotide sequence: TGTGCCAGCAGCCTTGGGACTAGCGGGAGGGCTGGAGATACGCAGTATTTT.

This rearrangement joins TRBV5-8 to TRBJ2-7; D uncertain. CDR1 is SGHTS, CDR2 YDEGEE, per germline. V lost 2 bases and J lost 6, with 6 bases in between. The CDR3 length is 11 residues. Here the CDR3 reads CASSLSGEQYF. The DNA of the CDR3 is TGTGCCAGCAGCTTATCCGGCGAGCAGTACTTC.

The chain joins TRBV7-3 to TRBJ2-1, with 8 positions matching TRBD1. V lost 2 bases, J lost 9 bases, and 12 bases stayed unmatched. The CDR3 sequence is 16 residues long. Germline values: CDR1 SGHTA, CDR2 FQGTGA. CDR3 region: CASSLVSGQGSSEQFF. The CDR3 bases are TGTGCCAGCAGCTTAGTTTCCGGACAGGGTTCGAGTGAGCAGTTCTTC.

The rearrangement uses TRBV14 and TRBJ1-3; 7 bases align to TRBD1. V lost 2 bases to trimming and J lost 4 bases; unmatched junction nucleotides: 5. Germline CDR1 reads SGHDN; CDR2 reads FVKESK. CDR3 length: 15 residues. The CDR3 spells CASSQTRTGGNTIYF. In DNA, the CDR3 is TGTGCCAGCAGCCAAACCAGGACAGGAGGAAACACCATATATTTT.

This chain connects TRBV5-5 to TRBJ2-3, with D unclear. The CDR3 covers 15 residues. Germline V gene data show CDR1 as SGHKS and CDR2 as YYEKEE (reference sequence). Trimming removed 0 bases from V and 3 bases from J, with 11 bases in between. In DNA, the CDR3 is TGTGCCAGCAGCTTGGTCCCGCAGGAAACAGATACGCAGTATTTT. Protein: CASSLVPQETDTQYF.

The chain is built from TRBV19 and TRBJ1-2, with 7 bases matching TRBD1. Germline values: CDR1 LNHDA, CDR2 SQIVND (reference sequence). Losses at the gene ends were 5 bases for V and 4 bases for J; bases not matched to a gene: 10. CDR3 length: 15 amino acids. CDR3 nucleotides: TGTGCCAGTAGTGTGGACAGGAGGCACCTCTATGGCTACACCTTC. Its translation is CASSVDRRHLYGYTF.

CDR3 residues: CASRSSGRPHNEQFF. The CDR3 DNA follows: TGTGCCAGCAGATCTAGCGGGAGGCCCCACAATGAGCAGTTCTTC. The chain recombines TRBV7-2 with TRBJ2-1; 11 bases are shared with TRBD2. In germline, CDR1 is SGHTA, CDR2 FQGNSA. After removal of 6 bases from V and 5 bases from J, the junction contained 6 bases not matched to a gene. The CDR3 runs to 15 residues.

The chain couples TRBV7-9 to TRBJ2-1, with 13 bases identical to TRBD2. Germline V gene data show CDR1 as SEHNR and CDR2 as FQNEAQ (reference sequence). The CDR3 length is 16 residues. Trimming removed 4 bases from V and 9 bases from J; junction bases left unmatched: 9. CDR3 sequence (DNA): TGTGCCAGCAGCTGGGCAGGACTAGCGGGAGTTGCTGAGCAGTTCTTC. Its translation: CASSWAGLAGVAEQFF.

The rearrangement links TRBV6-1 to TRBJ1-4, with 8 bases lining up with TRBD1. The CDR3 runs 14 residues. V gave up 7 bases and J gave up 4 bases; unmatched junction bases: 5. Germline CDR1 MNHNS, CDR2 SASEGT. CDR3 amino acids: CASIPDRVNEKLFF. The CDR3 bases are TGTGCCAGCATTCCGGACAGGGTTAATGAAAAACTGTTTTTT.